The rows below give T cell receptor beta chains drawn from one sample of a study of cytomegalovirus exposure and HLA in healthy donors. Assay used: immunoSEQ multiplex PCR; TCRdb lists only in-frame clones, some missing. The sample records 100,000 to 150,000 clones, approximately 84% being singletons. Material: PBMCs. These receptors were obtained from a boy younger than 10 in good health and CMV-seronegative. CDR3s include the opening cysteine and the closing phenylalanine or tryptophan. A D gene is named only where the DNA matches it firmly. Clone size is given for some rows only: seen once, a few or many times, or a class if the clone is expanded.

CDR3 protein: CASSFGQGSYNEQFF
CDR3 DNA: TGTGCCAGCAGTTTTGGACAGGGATCCTACAATGAGCAGTTCTTC
clone size: -
D gene: TRBD1
J gene: TRBJ2-1
V gene: TRBV27

CDR3 protein: CATSRGQGNTDTQYF
CDR3 DNA: TGTGCCACCAGCAGAGGACAGGGAAACACAGATACGCAGTATTTT
clone size: -
D gene: TRBD1
J gene: TRBJ2-3
V gene: TRBV15

CDR3 protein: CASSVGLLNQPQHF
CDR3 DNA: TGTGCCAGCAGCGTGGGCTTACTGAATCAGCCCCAGCATTTT
clone size: -
D gene: -
J gene: TRBJ1-5
V gene: TRBV5-6

CDR3 protein: CASSFPLGQGGSYEQYF
CDR3 DNA: TGTGCCAGCAGTTTCCCCTTGGGTCAGGGGGGTTCCTACGAGCAGTACTTC
clone size: -
D gene: -
J gene: TRBJ2-7
V gene: TRBV7-8

CDR3 protein: CASSRPTGNSVDGYTF
CDR3 DNA: TGTGCCAGCAGCCGGCCCACAGGGAATTCCGTAGATGGCTACACCTTC
clone size: -
D gene: -
J gene: TRBJ1-2
V gene: TRBV5-4

CDR3 protein: CASSPGEGVWDEQYF
CDR3 DNA: TGTGCCTCTTCCCCAGGAGAGGGGGTATGGGACGAGCAGTACTTC
clone size: -
D gene: -
J gene: TRBJ2-7
V gene: TRBV30

CDR3 protein: CASGGTGGYEQYF
CDR3 DNA: TGTGCCAGTGGCGGGACAGGGGGATACGAGCAGTACTTC
clone size: once
D gene: TRBD1
J gene: TRBJ2-7
V gene: TRBV6-5

CDR3 protein: CASTTAGRGYTF
CDR3 DNA: TGTGCCAGCACTACGGCCGGGAGGGGCTACACCTTC
clone size: -
D gene: -
J gene: TRBJ1-2
V gene: TRBV6-6

CDR3 protein: CASSLLGGGNTEAFF
CDR3 DNA: TGTGCCAGCAGTTTGTTGGGGGGAGGGAACACTGAAGCTTTCTTT
clone size: -
D gene: -
J gene: TRBJ1-1
V gene: TRBV27

CDR3 protein: CASSQDGAGGAAFVVETQYF
CDR3 DNA: TGTGCCAGCAGCCAAGATGGGGCCGGGGGGGCCGCCTTCGTCGTTGAGACCCAGTACTTC
clone size: once
D gene: TRBD2
J gene: TRBJ2-5
V gene: TRBV4-2

CDR3 protein: CASSLGGQGPRYTF
CDR3 DNA: TGCGCCAGCAGCTTGGGGGGACAGGGCCCTCGCTACACCTTC
clone size: -
D gene: TRBD1
J gene: TRBJ1-2
V gene: TRBV5-1

CDR3 protein: CASRDPAGDTYTGELFF
CDR3 DNA: TGTGCCAGCAGAGATCCAGCGGGCGACACGTACACCGGGGAGCTGTTTTTT
clone size: -
D gene: -
J gene: TRBJ2-2
V gene: TRBV9

CDR3 protein: CASSLSRGSGDTQYF
CDR3 DNA: TGTGCCAGCAGCCTTAGCAGGGGGTCGGGAGATACGCAGTATTTT
clone size: -
D gene: TRBD1
J gene: TRBJ2-3
V gene: TRBV7-8

CDR3 protein: CASSQGEVNTF
CDR3 DNA: TGTGCCAGCTCACAGGGAGAGGTCAACACCTTC
clone size: -
D gene: -
J gene: TRBJ1-2
V gene: TRBV18

CDR3 protein: CASGLGAPMLGYTF
CDR3 DNA: TGTGCTAGTGGTTTGGGGGCCCCCATGTTAGGCTACACCTTC
clone size: -
D gene: -
J gene: TRBJ1-2
V gene: TRBV12-5